These T cell receptor beta chains were read from a single sample in a study of tumor-infiltrating lymphocytes in primary liver carcinoma. From the multiplex PCR reads, TCRdb called clonotypes with MiXCR, one entry per CDR3 protein. The sample consists of 20,000 or so distinct CDR3 sequences, over 75% of them appearing once. The specimen was liver tumor tissue from sampling region 2. These receptors came from a young woman with primary liver carcinoma and hepatitis B virus infection. The CDR3 runs from the conserved cysteine through the conserved F or W. D genes are given only for firm matches. A clone size is listed for some rows: how often the clone was seen (once, few, many), or a class if it is expanded.

abundance: .
len: 16
j_gene: TRBJ2-1
v_gene: TRBV11-2
d_gene: TRBD2
CDR3nt: TGTGCCAGCAGCACCTCTCTAGCGGGATGGTACAATGAGCAGTTATTC
CDR3aa: CASSTSLAGWYNEQLF

abundance: many
len: 14
j_gene: TRBJ2-3
v_gene: TRBV7-9
d_gene: TRBD1
CDR3nt: TGTGCCAGCAGCGCCGACAGGGACGCAGATACGCAGTATTTT
CDR3aa: CASSADRDADTQYF

abundance: many
len: 15
j_gene: TRBJ2-3
v_gene: TRBV6-5
d_gene: .
CDR3nt: TGTGCCAGCAGCCTTGGGGCCGCGTACACAGATACGCAGTATTTT
CDR3aa: CASSLGAAYTDTQYF

abundance: .
len: 17
j_gene: TRBJ2-3
v_gene: TRBV4-3
d_gene: .
CDR3nt: TGCGCCAGCTGCCCCCGGGCGGGCGGGATGGCGGGTAATACGCAGTATTTT
CDR3aa: CASCPRAGGMAGNTQYF

abundance: many
len: 15
j_gene: TRBJ2-2
v_gene: TRBV19
d_gene: .
CDR3nt: TGTGCCAGTAGTTCGCGCTCCCTAGACACCGGGGAGCTGTTTTTT
CDR3aa: CASSSRSLDTGELFF

abundance: .
len: 14
j_gene: TRBJ1-1
v_gene: TRBV25-1
d_gene: .
CDR3nt: TGTGCCAGCACTGAATATGTTATGGGGCAGCGAGCTTTCTTT
CDR3aa: CASTEYVMGQRAFF

abundance: once
len: 14
j_gene: TRBJ2-1
v_gene: TRBV11-2
d_gene: .
CDR3nt: TGTGCCAGCAGTCCCTTACCGGGAAAGGGTGAGCAGTTCTTC
CDR3aa: CASSPLPGKGEQFF

abundance: .
len: 12
j_gene: TRBJ1-1
v_gene: TRBV12-3/TRBV12-4
d_gene: .
CDR3nt: TGTGCCAGCAGTCGACTGAACACTGAGGCTTTCTTT
CDR3aa: CASSRLNTEAFF

abundance: .
len: 15
j_gene: TRBJ2-4
v_gene: TRBV11-1
d_gene: .
CDR3nt: TGTGCCAGCAGCTTAGCCAGGGCAGGTTATGGCACTCAGTACTTC
CDR3aa: CASSLARAGYGTQYF

abundance: .
len: 17
j_gene: TRBJ1-3
v_gene: TRBV14
d_gene: .
CDR3nt: TGTGCGAGCAGCCAACTGATCCGACTCGCCCCTGGAAACACCATATATTTT
CDR3aa: CASSQLIRLAPGNTIYF

abundance: medium-sized
len: 13
j_gene: TRBJ2-7
v_gene: TRBV12-3/TRBV12-4
d_gene: .
CDR3nt: TGTGCCAGCAGTTTTAATTACGGCTACGAGCAGTACTTC
CDR3aa: CASSFNYGYEQYF

abundance: once
len: 12
j_gene: TRBJ2-5
v_gene: TRBV30
d_gene: .
CDR3nt: TGTGCCTGGGACAGGCCTAGGGAGACCCGGTGCTTC
CDR3aa: CAWDRPRETRCF

abundance: .
len: 16
j_gene: TRBJ2-1
v_gene: TRBV10-3
d_gene: TRBD2
CDR3nt: TGTAGCATCAGTGAGTCGGCAGCGGGAGCCTATAATGAGCAGTTCTTC
CDR3aa: CSISESAAGAYNEQFF

abundance: .
len: 14
j_gene: TRBJ2-1
v_gene: TRBV10-3
d_gene: TRBD1
CDR3nt: TGTGCCATCGCCGGGACAGGGAGCGCGGATGAGCAGTTATTC
CDR3aa: CAIAGTGSADEQLF

abundance: .
len: 14
j_gene: TRBJ1-5
v_gene: TRBV7-2
d_gene: .
CDR3nt: TGTGCTAGCAGGATAGGGGTGGGCAATCAGCCCCAGCATTTT
CDR3aa: CASRIGVGNQPQHF

abundance: few
len: 15
j_gene: TRBJ1-5
v_gene: TRBV12-3/TRBV12-4
d_gene: .
CDR3nt: TGTGCCAGCAGTTTTCCACCTCCTAGCACTGATACGCAGCATTTT
CDR3aa: CASSFPPPSTDTQHF

abundance: .
len: 15
j_gene: TRBJ2-5
v_gene: TRBV5-1
d_gene: TRBD1
CDR3nt: TGCGCCAGCAGCTTCAACGGACAGGGCCAAGCGACCCAGTGCTTC
CDR3aa: CASSFNGQGQATQCF

abundance: .
len: 18
j_gene: TRBJ2-2
v_gene: TRBV11-2
d_gene: TRBD2
CDR3nt: TGTGCCAGCAGCTCACACCGAGCGGGAGGCCCAAACATCGGGGAGCTGTTTTTT
CDR3aa: CASSSHRAGGPNIGELFF